Shown below are 32 T cell receptor beta chains from a single sample sequenced in a study of cytomegalovirus exposure and HLA in healthy donors. Amplification used 60 Vbeta primers and 13 Jbeta primers. The data were produced by immunoSEQ multiplex PCR, yet TCRdb's version contains in-frame clones alone and is incomplete. The repertoire holds 130,000 or so clones, with approximately 65% as singletons. Input material: PBMCs. These receptors all stem from a young man in good health and CMV-seronegative.

The chain links TRBV11-2 to TRBJ2-7; 7 positions agree with TRBD2. In germline, CDR1 is SGHAT, CDR2 FQNNGV. This CDR3 is 14 amino acids long. After removal of 11 bases from V and 2 bases from J, the junction contained 12 bases not matched to a gene. CDR3 amino acids: CASVGAGLPYEQYF. Here the CDR3 DNA reads TGTGCCTCGGTCGGAGCGGGGCTCCCCTACGAGCAGTACTTC.

The V call is TRBV2, the J call TRBJ2-7, with a possible D match to TRBD1 (6 bases). This CDR3 has 12 amino acids. CDR1 and CDR2 (germline): SNHLY, FYNNEI. Trimming pared 11 bases from V and 4 bases from J, leaving 15 bases between. CDR3: CAVQGSTYEQYF. CDR3 DNA sequence: TGTGCCGTACAGGGCTCAACTTACGAGCAGTACTTC.

V is TRBV5-1 and J is TRBJ2-7; 7 bases map to TRBD2. CDR3 size: 14 residues. The J segment lost 7 bases and the V segment lost 1 base, leaving 8 bases of the junction unmatched. Germline V lookup: CDR1 SGHRS, CDR2 YFSETQ. The CDR3 is CASSLNSAGWEQYF. CDR3 nucleotide sequence: TGCGCCAGCAGCTTGAATTCAGCGGGATGGGAGCAGTACTTC.

This clone was observed a handful of times. The chain combines TRBV29-1 with TRBJ2-3, with 8 bases matching TRBD2. J was trimmed by 1 base and V by 6 bases; bases with no gene match: 3. Germline V lookup: CDR1 SQVTM, CDR2 ANQGSEA. This CDR3 region has 13 residues. CDR3 sequence (DNA): TGCAGCGTGACTAGCGCAGGCACAGATACGCAGTATTTT. This sequence encodes CSVTSAGTDTQYF.

The CDR3 DNA reads TGCGCCAGCAGCCAAACCGGGACAGGAAATCAGTACTTC. This sequence encodes CASSQTGTGNQYF. J is TRBJ2-7 and V is TRBV4-1; TRBD1 aligns across 8 bases. With 2 bases clipped from V and 10 bases from J, the junction kept 7 bases outside the gene matches. The V gene's germline CDR1 is MGHRA and CDR2 YSYEKL. The CDR3 sequence is 13 residues long.

This clone has more than one count but fewer than ten. The chain employs TRBV9 and TRBJ2-3; 13 positions agree with TRBD2. Germline assignment: CDR1 SGDLS and CDR2 YYNGEE. The CDR3 has 17 residues. With V trimmed by 3 bases and J by 6 bases, 10 bases remained unmatched. CDR3 nucleotide sequence: TGTGCCAGCAGCGCCCTCCTGGGACTAGCGGGGACCGATACGCAGTATTTT. It translates to CASSALLGLAGTDTQYF.

The chain uses TRBV7-8 and TRBJ2-3; 8 bases fit TRBD1. CDR1 is SGHVS, CDR2 FQNEAQ, per germline. The CDR3 has 16 amino acids. The junction had 5 bases not matched to a gene; V was cut back by 1 base and J by 2 bases. In nucleotides, the CDR3 is TGTGCCAGCAGCTTAGTGGGGACAGGAGTCACAGATACGCAGTATTTT. Its translation is CASSLVGTGVTDTQYF.

This chain connects TRBV2 to TRBJ2-3; TRBD1 agrees at 7 bases. The CDR3 loop spans 14 amino acids. The V segment lost 5 bases and the J segment 1 base; nucleotides outside the gene matches: 3. Per the germline V gene, CDR1 is SNHLY and CDR2 is FYNNEI. The CDR3 region is CASSWDSCTDTQYF. The CDR3 nucleotides read TGTGCCAGCAGTTGGGACAGCTGCACAGATACGCAGTATTTT.

This chain links TRBV4-1 with TRBJ2-7; 8 positions match TRBD1. This CDR3 has 15 residues. Germline loops: CDR1 MGHRA, CDR2 YSYEKL. Trimming cost V 5 bases and J 2 bases; bases outside gene matches: 8. CDR3 DNA: TGCGCCAGCAGCTACAGGGGGTCGGAGACCTACGAGCAGTACTTC. Translating gives CASSYRGSETYEQYF.

Note on this clone: At one end, the junction sequence differs from germline, possibly due to a read error. Here the CDR3 DNA reads TGTACCAGCACGAGCTCTGGAAACACCATATATTTT. Translating it yields CTSTSSGNTIYF. This chain uses TRBV6-1 with TRBJ1-3; D gene ambiguous. The CDR3 is 12 amino acids. Germline V gives CDR1 MNHNS, CDR2 SASEGT.

This clone was seen only a few times. The chain employs TRBV5-1 and TRBJ2-3, with D possibly TRBD2 on 7 matching bases. V was cut by 0 bases and J by 3 bases, with 20 bases left in between. The V gene's germline CDR1 is SGHRS and CDR2 YFSETQ. The CDR3 consists of 18 residues. CDR3 sequence reads: CASSLVPGQGGGTDTQYF. The CDR3 nucleotides read TGCGCCAGCAGCTTGGTACCTGGCCAAGGGGGGGGGACAGATACGCAGTATTTT.

This clone has a handful of counts. The rearrangement joins TRBV19 to TRBJ2-7; 7 nucleotides align to TRBD2. Germline V lookup: CDR1 LNHDA, CDR2 SQIVND (reference sequence). V trimming: 2 bases; J trimming: 1 base; junction bases outside the gene matches: 8. The CDR3 has 16 amino acids. The DNA for the CDR3 is TGTGCCAGTAGTATACGCCCGGCGGGGGTATCCTACGAGCAGTACTTC. Encoded protein: CASSIRPAGVSYEQYF.

This clone is a singleton in its sample. V usage is TRBV5-6 and J usage is TRBJ1-5, with unresolved D. V was shortened by 2 bases and J by 3 bases, with 6 bases between the two germline ends. There are 13 residues in the CDR3. Germline CDR1 reads SGHDT; CDR2 reads YYEEEE. CDR3 sequence (DNA): TGTGCCAGCAGCTTCAGTTCCAATCAGCCCCAGCATTTT. This sequence encodes CASSFSSNQPQHF.

The count of this clone is one. The gene calls are TRBV4-1 and TRBJ2-3; 9 bases align to TRBD2. The germline V gene encodes CDR1 MGHRA and CDR2 YSYEKL. This CDR3 has 17 residues. Trimming at V came to 0 bases and at J to 5 bases, leaving 9 bases not matched to a gene. CDR3 sequence: CASSQESRGGVVDTQYF. In DNA, the CDR3 is TGCGCCAGCAGCCAAGAGTCCCGCGGGGGGGTCGTAGATACGCAGTATTTT.

The V call is TRBV28, the J call TRBJ1-6; no firm D call. CDR3 length: 15 residues. Per germline, CDR1 MDHEN and CDR2 SYDVKM. The V gene lost 2 bases and the J gene lost 6 bases, with 11 bases spanning the gap. CDR3 protein: CASSLGPTFNSPLHF. In nucleotides, the CDR3 is TGTGCCAGCAGTTTAGGGCCGACGTTTAATTCACCCCTCCACTTT.

The chain employs TRBV29-1 and TRBJ2-1; TRBD2 matches 8 bases. V lost 6 bases and J lost 4; bases outside the gene matches: 8. The germline V gene encodes CDR1 SQVTM and CDR2 ANQGSEA. The CDR3 runs to 14 residues. CDR3 protein: CSVALAEGYNEQFF. As DNA, the CDR3 is TGCAGCGTGGCACTAGCGGAGGGATACAATGAGCAGTTCTTC.

The chain is built from TRBV6-5 and TRBJ1-2; tentative D call: TRBD1 (6 bases). This CDR3 is 15 amino acids long. The ends were cut back, 7 bases at V and 8 bases at J, with 23 bases in the middle. The germline gives CDR1 MNHEY, CDR2 SVGAGI. CDR3 residues: CASTKSGQSNTGYTF. The CDR3 DNA sequence: TGTGCCAGCACCAAATCCGGACAGTCCAATACCGGCTACACCTTC.

This clone was seen just once. The gene calls are TRBV28 and TRBJ2-2; 11 nucleotides line up with TRBD2. After removal of 2 bases from V and 0 bases from J, the junction contained 5 bases not matched to a gene. CDR3 length: 18 residues. Per the germline V gene, CDR1 is MDHEN and CDR2 is SYDVKM. The CDR3 loop is CASSLGLAGFANTGELFF. The CDR3 nucleotides read TGTGCCAGCAGTTTAGGACTAGCGGGTTTCGCGAACACCGGGGAGCTGTTTTTT.

The chain employs TRBV28 and TRBJ2-5, with 10 positions matching TRBD1. The CDR3 length is 15 residues. Germline V lookup: CDR1 MDHEN, CDR2 SYDVKM. V shed 3 bases, J shed 4 bases, and the junction held 5 bases outside the gene matches. CDR3 sequence: CASSFPWTGGETQYF. In DNA form, the CDR3 reads TGTGCCAGCAGTTTCCCGTGGACAGGGGGAGAGACCCAGTACTTC.

The chain links TRBV10-3 to TRBJ1-2, with D tentatively TRBD1 (6 bases). Trimming stripped 7 bases from V and 0 bases from J, with 12 bases between. From germline, CDR1 is ENHRY and CDR2 SYGVKD. This CDR3 has 14 amino acids. CDR3 DNA sequence: TGTGCCATCACGGGGGGGGCGCCTAACTATGGCTACACCTTC. Translated: CAITGGAPNYGYTF.

This chain uses TRBV30 with TRBJ2-5; 7 bases agree with TRBD1. The V segment lost 0 bases and the J segment 5 bases; nucleotides outside the gene matches: 6. CDR1 and CDR2 (germline): GTSNPN, SVGIG (reference sequence). CDR3 length: 14 residues. The CDR3 nucleotides are TGTGCCTGGAGTGTACAGGGGATCGGGGAGACCCAGTACTTC. Amino acid sequence: CAWSVQGIGETQYF.

V usage is TRBV7-9 and J usage is TRBJ2-7; 7 bases fit TRBD1. This CDR3 is built from 13 residues. Germline CDR1 and CDR2: SEHNR and FQNEAQ (reference sequence). Losses at the gene ends were 3 bases for V and 3 bases for J; bases not matched to a gene: 2. As DNA, the CDR3 is TGTGCCAGCAGCTTGGGACAGTACTACGAGCAGTACTTC. It is translated as CASSLGQYYEQYF.

CDR3 in amino acids: CASSLAVLSSDGYTF. The CDR3 bases are TGCGCCAGCAGCTTGGCCGTGTTGTCCAGCGACGGCTACACCTTC. The V call is TRBV5-1, the J call TRBJ1-2; D is unclear. The CDR3 is 15 residues long. Germline V lookup: CDR1 SGHRS, CDR2 YFSETQ. Trimming took 0 bases from V and 8 from J, leaving 17 bases between them.

The chain links TRBV6-5 to TRBJ2-7; possibly TRBD2 for D (6 bases). The CDR3 has 15 amino acids. V lost 0 bases, J lost 4 bases, and 13 bases lay in between. CDR1 and CDR2 from the germline V gene are MNHEY and SVGAGI. DNA for the CDR3: TGTGCCAGCAGTTACTCCCCTGCGGGGCAGTACGAGCAGTACTTC. Its translation: CASSYSPAGQYEQYF.

This clone was found a few times. The V call is TRBV28, the J call TRBJ1-2; D uncertain. V lost 5 bases, J lost 5 bases, and 9 bases lay in between. The V gene's germline CDR1 is MDHEN and CDR2 SYDVKM. This CDR3 has 12 amino acids. CDR3 region: CASSLREYGYTF. The CDR3 DNA follows: TGTGCCAGCAGTCTGCGGGAATATGGCTACACCTTC.

The chain employs TRBV15 and TRBJ1-2; D remains ambiguous. Germline V gene data show CDR1 as LNHNV and CDR2 as YYDKDF (reference sequence). The CDR3 consists of 13 residues. The germline V and J ends were trimmed by 2 bases and 8 bases, with 12 bases remaining between them. CDR3 sequence reads: CATSRSPNQGYTF. Written as DNA, the CDR3 is TGTGCCACCAGCAGATCCCCGAATCAGGGCTACACCTTC.

The count of this clone is one. This rearrangement joins TRBV19 to TRBJ1-1; 8 bases fit TRBD1. The CDR3 consists of 16 residues. V dropped 7 bases and J dropped 4; count of bases not matched to a gene: 14. Germline assignment: CDR1 LNHDA and CDR2 SQIVND (reference sequence). The CDR3 sequence: CASTFRPGGRGTEAFF. Here the CDR3 DNA reads TGTGCCAGTACGTTCCGGCCAGGGGGCCGTGGCACTGAAGCTTTCTTT.

The rearrangement uses TRBV20-1 and TRBJ2-7, with D perhaps TRBD2 (5 bases). Germline V gene lookup returns CDR1 DFQATT and CDR2 SNEGSKA (reference sequence). The germline V and J ends were trimmed by 6 bases and 3 bases, with 6 bases remaining between them. CDR3 size: 10 residues. The CDR3 reads CSALDYEQYF. In nucleotides, the CDR3 is TGCAGTGCACTAGACTACGAGCAGTACTTC.

The V and J genes are TRBV25-1 and TRBJ2-1; a weak D match, TRBD2 (6 bases). The germline V and J ends were trimmed by 0 bases and 9 bases, with 21 bases remaining between them. The CDR3 totals 17 residues. CDR1 is MGHDK and CDR2 is SYGVNS in the germline V gene. The CDR3 here is CASSEYKVLGGGREQFF. DNA of the CDR3: TGTGCCAGCAGTGAATATAAGGTTTTGGGGGGTGGTCGTGAGCAGTTCTTC.

The V and J genes are TRBV7-2 and TRBJ2-7; the D is unclear. This CDR3 has 14 residues. Germline V CDR1 and CDR2: SGHTA, FQGNSA. V dropped 4 bases and J dropped 4 bases, with 14 bases sitting between them. CDR3 nucleotide sequence: TGTGCCAGCAGCTCTCAGGTATCCGCTTACGAGCAGTACTTC. It is translated as CASSSQVSAYEQYF. The whole variable domain, filled in from reference TRBV7-2 and TRBJ2-7, reads GAGVSQSPSNKVTEKGKDVELRCDPISGHTALYWYRQSLGQGLEFLIYFQGNSAPDKSGLPSDRFSAERTGGSVSTLTIQRTQQEDSAVYLCASSSQVSAYEQYFGPGTRLTVT.

The chain employs TRBV9 and TRBJ1-3, with D possibly TRBD1 on 5 matching bases. The V and J ends lost 3 bases and 0 bases respectively, with 13 bases between them. From germline, CDR1 is SGDLS and CDR2 YYNGEE. The CDR3 has 16 residues. As DNA, the CDR3 is TGTGCCAGCAGCGCGGGGGGAGGCAACTCTGGAAACACCATATATTTT. Amino acid sequence: CASSAGGGNSGNTIYF.

The chain is built from TRBV11-3 and TRBJ2-1; TRBD1 might be the D (5 bases). CDR3 length: 14 residues. V lost 0 bases to trimming and J lost 5 bases, with 8 bases between them. From germline, CDR1 is SGHNT and CDR2 YENEEA. The CDR3 coding sequence is TGTGCCAGCAGCTTAGAGGGGCAGCACAATGAGCAGTTCTTC. It yields the protein CASSLEGQHNEQFF.